This is a list of T cell receptor beta chains from one sample in a study of T cells in Graves' hyperthyroidism and ophthalmopathy. Each CDR3 protein gets one entry after TCRdb re-called the multiplex PCR reads with MiXCR. The sample shows around 300,000 distinct CDR3 sequences, around 13% of them seen only once. Specimen: blood. These TCRs come from a woman between 40 and 50 years old with Graves' hyperthyroidism. Both conserved end residues are part of each CDR3. D genes are given only for firm matches. Clone size is shown for a subset of rows, as once, few, many or a class of expanded clone.

V gene,clone size,J gene,D gene,CDR3 DNA,CDR3 protein
TRBV2,many,TRBJ1-2,NA,TGTGCCAGCAGTGAGTCAGGGAGCGGCCATGGCTACACCTTC,CASSESGSGHGYTF
TRBV6-1,many,TRBJ2-7,NA,TGTGCCAGCATGACGGGAGACGAGCAGTACTTC,CASMTGDEQYF
TRBV11-3,NA,TRBJ2-1,NA,TGTGCCAGCAGCTTTTCCCTGCGCGGGCAGTTCTTC,CASSFSLRGQFF
TRBV5-1,few,TRBJ2-2,TRBD1,TGCGCCACCAGGACAGGGGTGAACACCGGGGAGCTGTTTTTT,CATRTGVNTGELFF
TRBV20-1,NA,TRBJ2-6,TRBD1,TGCAGTGCAACAGGGGACGACGGGGCCAACGTCCTGACTTTC,CSATGDDGANVLTF
TRBV5-6,NA,TRBJ1-2,NA,TGTGCCAGCAGCCCCACGACTAAGAAAGGCTACACCTTC,CASSPTTKKGYTF
TRBV7-9,many,TRBJ1-2,NA,TGTGCCAGCAGCGAACTATATGGCTACACCTTC,CASSELYGYTF
TRBV6-1,many,TRBJ2-2,NA,TGTGCCAGCTCCCTCCTAGAGTCCCCCGGGGAGCTGTTTTTT,CASSLLESPGELFF
TRBV2,many,TRBJ1-1,NA,TGTGCCAGCAGCCTGACGGCCACTGAAGCTTTCTTT,CASSLTATEAFF
TRBV12-3/TRBV12-4,many,TRBJ1-1,NA,TGTGCCAGCAGTGTCACATGGACTGAAGCTTTCTTT,CASSVTWTEAFF
TRBV6-1,many,TRBJ2-3,TRBD1,TGTGCCAGCAGTGAATGGGGATCCGGACAGGGCACAGATACGCAGTATTTT,CASSEWGSGQGTDTQYF
TRBV7-2,many,TRBJ2-5,TRBD1,TGTGCCAGCAGCTTAGGAAGGGGGCTGCGAGAGACCCAGTACTTC,CASSLGRGLRETQYF
TRBV19,many,TRBJ1-5,NA,TGTGCCACCTCTCGAGGAGATCAGCCCCAGCATTTT,CATSRGDQPQHF
TRBV7-2,NA,TRBJ2-1,NA,TGTGCCAGCAGCCGATCACGGGAAATCAATGAGCAGTTCTTC,CASSRSREINEQFF
TRBV6-1,NA,TRBJ1-6,TRBD1,TGTGCCAGCACCCGGGACAGGTGGTCACCCCTCCACTTT,CASTRDRWSPLHF
TRBV10-2,NA,TRBJ1-4,TRBD1,TGCGCCAGCAGTGAACGCAACATGCAGGGGGCTAATGAAAAACTGTTTTTT,CASSERNMQGANEKLFF
TRBV29-1,many,TRBJ1-2,NA,TGCAGCGTTACCGGGGGGGTAAAAGCTAACTATGGCTACACCTTC,CSVTGGVKANYGYTF
TRBV28,many,TRBJ2-5,NA,TGTGCCAGCAGACAATCTCCCGGGGAGACCCAGTACTTC,CASRQSPGETQYF
TRBV10-3,many,TRBJ2-1,NA,TGTGCCATCAGTGATAGCGGAACAGCCAATGAGCAGTTCTTC,CAISDSGTANEQFF
TRBV28,many,TRBJ1-5,NA,TGTGCCAGCAGTAATACTCAGGGGAGGTATCAGCCCCAGCATTTT,CASSNTQGRYQPQHF
TRBV6-5,many,TRBJ1-1,NA,TGTGCCAGCAGTTACTTGGAGGGGGGTGAAGCTTTCTTT,CASSYLEGGEAFF
TRBV18,few,TRBJ1-6,TRBD1,TGTGCCAGCTCGCCCTTGGGGGACAGTAATTCACCCCTCCACTTT,CASSPLGDSNSPLHF
TRBV5-6,few,TRBJ1-1,TRBD1,TGTGCCAGCAGCCCGATCGAATATCCGGGACAGGGACAAATTGGAGTTTTTGAAGCTTTCTTT,CASSPIEYPGQGQIGVFEAFF
TRBV14,NA,TRBJ2-3,TRBD2,TGTGCCAGCAGCCGGGGACTAGCGGGAGTTTTTGATACGCAGTATTTT,CASSRGLAGVFDTQYF
TRBV14,many,TRBJ2-4,TRBD2,TGTGCCAGCAGCCTTAGCGGGGTCCTAGCCAAAAACATTCAGTACTTC,CASSLSGVLAKNIQYF
TRBV20-1,many,TRBJ2-5,NA,TGCAGTGCTAGACCTCCAGCAGGAGGGGAGACCCAGTACTTC,CSARPPAGGETQYF
TRBV18,many,TRBJ2-5,TRBD1,TGTGCCAGCTCACTGTCGACAGGGGCAGAGACCCAGTACTTC,CASSLSTGAETQYF
TRBV20-1,many,TRBJ2-1,NA,TGCAGTGCTAGAGCGGGACCTGAGCAGTTCTTC,CSARAGPEQFF
TRBV28,NA,TRBJ1-1,TRBD1,TGTGCCAGCAGTTCCGGGACAGGGGGCACATTGAACACTGAAGCTTTCTTT,CASSSGTGGTLNTEAFF